These 25 T cell receptor beta chains share one sample of origin, sequenced in a study of blood T cell repertoires in COVID-19. The method was immunoSEQ multiplex PCR; TCRdb's version includes in-frame clones alone and lacks a portion of them. The sample gives 100,000 to 150,000 clones, approximately 89% of which show up once; roughly 11% is in the top ten. Sequencing was done on a sample of peripheral blood. All receptors derive from a woman in her sixties or seventies with COVID-19, enrolled during active disease.

The chain is built from TRBV19 and TRBJ1-5, with 9 bases fitting TRBD1. CDR1 is LNHDA, CDR2 SQIVND, per germline (reference sequence). This CDR3 comprises 15 residues. V lost 7 bases, J lost 6 bases, and 10 bases stayed unmatched. The DNA of the CDR3 is TGTGCCAGTACCTCGGGACAGGGAGTAAGTCAGCCCCAGCATTTT. This gives the protein CASTSGQGVSQPQHF.

This clone was counted a few times. This chain links TRBV28 with TRBJ1-4; 10 bases agree with TRBD1. Germline V CDR1 and CDR2: MDHEN, SYDVKM. This CDR3 spans 18 amino acids. The junction had 7 bases not matched to a gene; V was cut back by 0 bases and J by 3 bases. Written as DNA, the CDR3 is TGTGCCAGCAGTTTATGGACAGGGGGCACCGAGTCTAATGAAAAACTGTTTTTT. Protein sequence: CASSLWTGGTESNEKLFF.

The J gene is TRBJ2-1, the V gene TRBV15; 7 bases agree with TRBD2. Germline CDR1 and CDR2: LNHNV and YYDKDF (reference sequence). The V segment lost 1 base and the J segment 6 bases; nucleotides outside the gene matches: 0. The CDR3 runs 13 residues. Written as DNA, the CDR3 is TGTGCCACCAGCAGAGGGGGGGGCAATGAGCAGTTCTTC. Encoded protein: CATSRGGGNEQFF.

The gene calls are TRBV4-1 and TRBJ2-2; TRBD2 might be the D (6 bases). Germline V lookup: CDR1 MGHRA, CDR2 YSYEKL. The CDR3 extends over 14 amino acids. Trimming removed 2 bases from V and 7 bases from J, with 11 bases in between. The CDR3 coding sequence is TGCGCCAGCAGCCAACCTGGGACTCTCGGGGAGCTGTTTTTT. It is translated as CASSQPGTLGELFF.

The chain carries TRBV2 and TRBJ1-6; D gene ambiguous. Per germline, CDR1 SNHLY and CDR2 FYNNEI. Trimming shortened V by 2 bases and J by 3 bases, and 8 bases separated the two germline ends. This CDR3 has 15 amino acids. Here the CDR3 reads CASSERRLYNSPLHF. CDR3 DNA sequence: TGTGCCAGCAGTGAAAGGAGGCTCTATAATTCACCCCTCCACTTT.

This chain uses TRBV3-1 (or the pseudogene TRBV3-2) with TRBJ2-3; the match to TRBD2 covers 12 bases. This CDR3 region has 16 residues. The germline CDR1 and CDR2 sequences are LGHDT and YNNKEL (reference sequence). Trimming removed 4 bases from V and 4 bases from J; junction bases left unmatched: 6. In DNA form, the CDR3 reads TGTGCCAGCAGCCTCATAGGGACTAGCGGGTCAGATACGCAGTATTTT. It yields the protein CASSLIGTSGSDTQYF.

This rearrangement joins TRBV25-1 to TRBJ2-7, with TRBD1 identical over 8 bases. V was pared by 2 bases and J by 2 bases, with 5 bases of the junction left unmatched. Germline V gene lookup returns CDR1 MGHDK and CDR2 SYGVNS. CDR3 length equals 15 residues. The CDR3: CASSETGTGAYEQYF. In DNA, the CDR3 is TGTGCCAGCAGTGAAACCGGGACAGGAGCCTACGAGCAGTACTTC.

The V gene is TRBV18, the J gene TRBJ2-1; perhaps TRBD1 as D (6 bases). The CDR3 spans 14 residues. Per germline, CDR1 KGHSH and CDR2 LQKENI. V lost 2 bases, J lost 8 bases, and 13 bases lay in between. The CDR3 region is CASSPASQGHEQFF. CDR3 nucleotide sequence: TGTGCCAGCTCACCAGCGTCACAGGGCCATGAGCAGTTCTTC.

This sequence joins TRBV23-1 and TRBJ2-2; TRBD1 matches 7 bases. Being an ORF, TRBV23-1 has a function that is uncertain. The CDR3 sequence is 16 residues long. Trimming took 0 bases from V and 7 from J; bases not matched to a gene: 8. CDR3 nucleotide sequence: TGCGCCAGCAGTCAATCGCGACAGGGAGTTTTCGGGGAGCTGTTTTTT. Its protein is CASSQSRQGVFGELFF.

This chain uses TRBV28 with TRBJ1-1; possibly TRBD1 for D (5 bases). The germline V gene has CDR1 MDHEN and CDR2 SYDVKM. This CDR3 is built from 15 residues. V was pared by 2 bases and J by 5 bases, with 15 bases between. CDR3: CASSLRRGRGTEAFF. CDR3 DNA: TGTGCCAGCAGTTTACGTCGGGGGAGGGGAACTGAAGCTTTCTTT.

The CDR3 DNA sequence: TGTGCCAGCAGCTTAGCGGGGGCCGAGGGTCAGCCCCAGCATTTT. This gives the protein CASSLAGAEGQPQHF. V usage is TRBV7-9 and J usage is TRBJ1-5; D possibly corresponds to TRBD1 (6 bases). From germline, CDR1 is SEHNR and CDR2 FQNEAQ (reference sequence). CDR3 length: 15 residues. Deletions cut 0 bases from V and 6 bases from J, with 12 bases between.

The CDR3 DNA is TGCGCCAGCAGCTTGACAGGGGGCAATCAGCCCCAGCATTTT. Its protein product is CASSLTGGNQPQHF. The rearrangement uses TRBV5-1 and TRBJ1-5, with 7 nucleotides matching TRBD1. V shed 1 base and J 2 bases; nucleotides not matched to a gene: 0. The CDR3 length is 14 residues. CDR1 SGHRS and CDR2 YFSETQ come from the germline V gene.

The CDR3 region is CASSPYRSSYEQYF. CDR3 DNA: TGTGCCAGCAGCCCTTACAGGAGCTCCTACGAGCAGTACTTC. The genes are TRBV3-1 (or the pseudogene TRBV3-2) and TRBJ2-7; possible D gene TRBD1, 5 bases. CDR1 is LGHDT and CDR2 is YNNKEL in the germline V gene (reference sequence). The CDR3 has 14 residues. With 4 bases removed from V and 0 bases from J, the gap between germline ends came to 10 bases.

The rearrangement joins TRBV30 to TRBJ1-2, with a possible D match to TRBD1 (6 bases). V lost 0 bases and J 2 bases, leaving 10 bases between the germline ends. CDR1 GTSNPN and CDR2 SVGIG come from the germline V gene (reference sequence). The CDR3 runs to 14 residues. The CDR3, as DNA: TGTGCCTGGAGTGTAGGGGACACAAACTATGGCTACACCTTC. Translating gives CAWSVGDTNYGYTF.

The rearrangement joins TRBV7-9 to TRBJ2-7, with D perhaps TRBD2 (5 bases). The CDR3 consists of 14 residues. Germline loops: CDR1 SEHNR, CDR2 FQNEAQ (reference sequence). V was clipped by 1 base and J by 0 bases, with 7 bases between them. The CDR3 sequence is CASSLEGSSYEQYF. CDR3 sequence (DNA): TGTGCCAGCAGCTTAGAAGGGAGCTCCTACGAGCAGTACTTC.

The rearrangement uses TRBV10-3 and TRBJ2-3, with a weak D call TRBD2 (6 bases). The CDR3 extends over 16 amino acids. The germline V gene encodes CDR1 ENHRY and CDR2 SYGVKD. The germline V and J ends were trimmed by 2 bases and 5 bases, with 17 bases remaining between them. The CDR3 DNA reads TGTGCCATCAGTGAGGCGGGGCAGGGTTTATTAGATACGCAGTATTTT. It specifies CAISEAGQGLLDTQYF.

This clone has just one count. The chain carries TRBV5-1 and TRBJ1-4; perhaps TRBD1 as D (6 bases). V was trimmed by 5 bases and J by 4 bases, leaving 15 bases between them. This CDR3 region has 15 residues. Per the germline V gene, CDR1 is SGHRS and CDR2 is YFSETQ. CDR3 amino acids: CASRKLGGHNEKLFF. The CDR3 region has the DNA TGCGCCAGCAGAAAACTGGGGGGGCATAATGAAAAACTGTTTTTT.

The table lists this clone with a count of one. The gene calls are TRBV19 and TRBJ1-2; maybe TRBD1 (5 bases). Trimming left V 8 bases short and J 4 bases short, with 8 bases between. The CDR3 contains 11 residues. Germline CDR1 and CDR2: LNHDA and SQIVND (reference sequence). The CDR3 sequence is CASETGYGYTF. The CDR3, as DNA: TGTGCCAGTGAAACAGGCTATGGCTACACCTTC. The full variable domain, completed using reference TRBV19 and TRBJ1-2, is DGGITQSPKYLFRKEGQNVTLSCEQNLNHDAMYWYRQDPGQGLRLIYYSQIVNDFQKGDIAEGYSVSREKKESFPLTVTSAQKNPTAFYLCASETGYGYTFGSGTRLTVV.

The chain carries TRBV29-1 and TRBJ2-7, with a tentative D call TRBD2 (5 bases). The CDR3 covers 11 residues. V was clipped by 3 bases and J by 4 bases, with 7 bases between them. Germline V gene sequence: CDR1 SQVTM, CDR2 ANQGSEA. This CDR3 reads CSVEGDYEQYF. In nucleotides, the CDR3 is TGCAGCGTTGAGGGAGATTACGAGCAGTACTTC.

This rearrangement joins TRBV6-2 or TRBV6-3 to TRBJ1-4, with D maybe TRBD1 (5 bases). CDR1 MNHEY and CDR2 SVGEGT come from the germline V gene. This CDR3 has 17 amino acids. V was shortened by 6 bases and J by 4 bases, with 21 bases between the two germline ends. CDR3 region: CASSNRGRQTLNEKLFF. CDR3 bases: TGTGCCAGCAGCAACCGAGGTCGACAGACTCTTAATGAAAAACTGTTTTTT.

This rearrangement joins TRBV6-5 to TRBJ2-2, with 8 bases lining up with TRBD2. The germline CDR1 and CDR2 sequences are MNHEY and SVGAGI. The V gene end was trimmed by 5 bases and the J gene end by 1 base; junction bases not matched to a gene: 0. The CDR3 sequence is 14 residues long. The CDR3 nucleotides are TGTGCCAGCAGTCTAGCGGGGAACACCGGGGAGCTGTTTTTT. Amino acid sequence: CASSLAGNTGELFF.

The rearrangement links TRBV7-9 to TRBJ1-6; 7 bases agree with TRBD1. V shed 6 bases, J shed 5 bases, and the junction held 7 bases outside the gene matches. Per the germline V gene, CDR1 is SEHNR and CDR2 is FQNEAQ (reference sequence). The CDR3 consists of 15 residues. The CDR3 sequence is CASRRTGTDNSPLHF. The CDR3 region has the DNA TGTGCCAGCAGGAGGACCGGGACAGATAATTCACCCCTCCACTTT.

The chain has TRBV7-9 and TRBJ1-1, with 7 positions matching TRBD1. CDR3 size: 14 residues. V dropped 5 bases and J dropped 2; count of bases not matched to a gene: 5. Germline CDR1 is SEHNR and CDR2 is FQNEAQ (reference sequence). CDR3 nucleotides: TGTGCCAGCAGCCTCCGGGACAGCAACACTGAAGCTTTCTTT. It yields the protein CASSLRDSNTEAFF. Full variable domain (outside the CDR3, taken from reference TRBV7-9 and TRBJ1-1): DTGVSQNPRHKITKRGQNVTFRCDPISEHNRLYWYRQTLGQGPEFLTYFQNEAQLEKSRLLSDRFSAERPKGSFSTLEIQRTEQGDSAMYLCASSLRDSNTEAFFGQGTRLTVV.

The chain has TRBV19 and TRBJ1-1, with a tentative D call TRBD1 (6 bases). V lost 6 bases and J 8 bases, leaving 16 bases between the germline ends. Germline V CDR1 and CDR2: LNHDA, SQIVND (reference sequence). This CDR3 spans 13 amino acids. For the CDR3, the DNA is TGTGCCAGTAGGGATTCAGGGGAGCCCGAAGCTTTCTTT. It codes for CASRDSGEPEAFF.

Comments on this clone: A junction boundary mismatches the germline segment, possibly from a read error. The chain combines TRBV29-1 with TRBJ2-5, with TRBD2 identical over 8 bases. The CDR3 sequence is 14 residues long. Looked up from germline, CDR1 is SQVTM and CDR2 is ANQGSEA. CDR3 coding DNA: TGCTGCGTGGGGGCCCCGGGGGGGGCAGAGACCCAGTACTTC. Translated: CCVGAPGGAETQYF.